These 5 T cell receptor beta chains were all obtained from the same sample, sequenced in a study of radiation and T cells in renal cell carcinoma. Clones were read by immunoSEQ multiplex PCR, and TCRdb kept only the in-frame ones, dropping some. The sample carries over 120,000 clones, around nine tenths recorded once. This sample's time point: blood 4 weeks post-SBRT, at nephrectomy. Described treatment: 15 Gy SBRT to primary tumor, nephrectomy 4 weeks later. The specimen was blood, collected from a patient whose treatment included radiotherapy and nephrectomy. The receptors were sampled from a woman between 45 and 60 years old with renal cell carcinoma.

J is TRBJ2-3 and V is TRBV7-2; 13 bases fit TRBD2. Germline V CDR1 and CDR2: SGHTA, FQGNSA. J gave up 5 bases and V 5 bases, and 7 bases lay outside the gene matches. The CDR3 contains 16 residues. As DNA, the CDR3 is TGTGCCAGCAGCCAAAGGACTAGCGGGGGTGTAGATACGCAGTATTTT. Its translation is CASSQRTSGGVDTQYF.

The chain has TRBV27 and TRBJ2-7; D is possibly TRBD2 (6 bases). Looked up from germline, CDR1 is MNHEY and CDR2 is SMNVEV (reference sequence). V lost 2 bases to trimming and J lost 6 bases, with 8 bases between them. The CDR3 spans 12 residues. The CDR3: CASSLAGLEQYF. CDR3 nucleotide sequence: TGTGCCAGCAGTTTAGCGGGGCTCGAGCAGTACTTC.

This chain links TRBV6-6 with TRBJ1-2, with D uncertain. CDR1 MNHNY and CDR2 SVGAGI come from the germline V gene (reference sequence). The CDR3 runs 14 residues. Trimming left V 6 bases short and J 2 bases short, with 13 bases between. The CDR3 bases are TGTGCCAGCAGCCCCCTCGGACTCAACTATGGCTACACCTTC. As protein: CASSPLGLNYGYTF.

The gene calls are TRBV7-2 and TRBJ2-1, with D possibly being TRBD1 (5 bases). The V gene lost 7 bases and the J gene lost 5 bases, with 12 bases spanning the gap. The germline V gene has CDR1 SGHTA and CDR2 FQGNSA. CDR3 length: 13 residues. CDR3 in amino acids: CASNIDSNNEQFF. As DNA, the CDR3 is TGTGCCAGCAATATCGACAGCAACAATGAGCAGTTCTTC.

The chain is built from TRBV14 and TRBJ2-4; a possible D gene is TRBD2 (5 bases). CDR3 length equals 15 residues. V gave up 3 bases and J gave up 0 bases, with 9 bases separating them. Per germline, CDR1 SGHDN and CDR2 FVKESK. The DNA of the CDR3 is TGTGCCAGCAGCCATAGGGAGCAAGCCAAAAACATTCAGTACTTC. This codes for CASSHREQAKNIQYF.